The present T cell receptor (beta chain) was sequenced within a study of Ad26.COV2.S vaccination and SARS-CoV-2 variants. As to treatment: around 19 received Ad26.COV2.S at low or high dose, single or two shots; about 5 received placebo; per-sample allocation not given. Sample collection was performed on day 63 after the first vaccine or placebo injection. Sequenced by immunoSEQ multiplex PCR; TCRdb stores in-frame clones only, minus some. The sample yields about 350,000 clones, about 85% seen once. This CDR3 comprises 17 residues. Germline V CDR1 and CDR2: LNHDA, SQIVND (reference sequence). V lost 0 bases and J 5 bases, leaving 19 bases between the germline ends.

Here the sequenced sample was peripheral blood, taken in a trial of Ad26.COV2.S vaccine versus placebo. The TCR was taken from a person aged 18 to 65 who received the Ad26.COV2.S COVID-19 vaccine or a placebo. The chain combines TRBV19 with TRBJ1-1; D is ambiguous. This CDR3 is CASSIDIRWPPGTEAFF. The CDR3 nucleotides are TGTGCCAGTAGTATAGATATTCGCTGGCCCCCGGGGACTGAAGCTTTCTTT.